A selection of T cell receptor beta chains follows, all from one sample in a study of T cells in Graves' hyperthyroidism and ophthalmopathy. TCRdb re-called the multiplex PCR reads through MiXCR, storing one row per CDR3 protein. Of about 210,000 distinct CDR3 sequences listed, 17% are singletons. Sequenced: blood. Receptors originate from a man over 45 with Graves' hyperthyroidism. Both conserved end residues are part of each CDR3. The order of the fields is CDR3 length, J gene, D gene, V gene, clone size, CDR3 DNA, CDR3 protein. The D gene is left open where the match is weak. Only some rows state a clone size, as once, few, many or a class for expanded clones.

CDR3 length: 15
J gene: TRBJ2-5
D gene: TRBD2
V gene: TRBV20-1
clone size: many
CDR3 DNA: TGCAGTGCTAGGACTAGCGGAGCCCGGAGGGAGACCCAGTACTTC
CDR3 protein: CSARTSGARRETQYF

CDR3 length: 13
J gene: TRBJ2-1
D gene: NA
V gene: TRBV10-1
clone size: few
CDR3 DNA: TGCGCCAGCAGTGGCCAGACGGTTGGGGAGCAGTTCTTC
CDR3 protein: CASSGQTVGEQFF

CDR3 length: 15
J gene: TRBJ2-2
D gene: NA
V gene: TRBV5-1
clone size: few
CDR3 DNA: TGCGCCAGCAGCTTGGCGACGCCTCACACCGGGGAGCTGTTTTTT
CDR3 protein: CASSLATPHTGELFF

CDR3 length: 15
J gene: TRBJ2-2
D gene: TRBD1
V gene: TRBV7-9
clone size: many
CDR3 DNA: TGTGCCAGCAGCTTCTCACAGGGGGAAACCGGGGAGCTGTTTTTT
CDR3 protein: CASSFSQGETGELFF

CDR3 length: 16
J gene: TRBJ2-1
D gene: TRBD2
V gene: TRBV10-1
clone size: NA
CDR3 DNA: TGCGCCAGCAGTGTTATTCCGGGACTAGCAGAAGATGAGCAGTTCTTC
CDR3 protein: CASSVIPGLAEDEQFF

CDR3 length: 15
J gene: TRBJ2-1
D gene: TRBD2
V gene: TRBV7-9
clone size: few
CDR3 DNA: TGTGCCAGCAGCTTTTTTGCGGGAGAGGGAAATGAGCAGTTCTTC
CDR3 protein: CASSFFAGEGNEQFF

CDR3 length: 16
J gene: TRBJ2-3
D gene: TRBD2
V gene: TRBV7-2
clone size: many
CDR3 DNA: TGTGCCAGCAGCTCATCTAGCGGGGCCGGGACAGATACGCAGTATTTT
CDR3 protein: CASSSSSGAGTDTQYF

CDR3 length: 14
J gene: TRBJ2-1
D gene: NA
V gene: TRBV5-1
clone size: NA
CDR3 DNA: TGCGCCAGCGCAACAGAAAGCTCCTACAATGAGCAGTTCTTC
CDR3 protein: CASATESSYNEQFF

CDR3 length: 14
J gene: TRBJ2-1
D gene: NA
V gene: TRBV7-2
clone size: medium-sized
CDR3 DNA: TGTGCCAGCAGCTTAGCGGCGGCTAGCAATGAGCAGTTCTTC
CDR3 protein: CASSLAAASNEQFF

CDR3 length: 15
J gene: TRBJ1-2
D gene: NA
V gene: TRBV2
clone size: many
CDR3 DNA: TGTGCCAGCAGTGAAAACGGCTTGACAATTGGTGGCTACACCTTC
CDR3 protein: CASSENGLTIGGYTF

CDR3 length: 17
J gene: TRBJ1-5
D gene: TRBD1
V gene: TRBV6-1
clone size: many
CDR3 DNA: TGTGCCAGCAGCCCCTACCGGGACAGGGGCGTCAATCAGCCCCAGCATTTT
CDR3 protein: CASSPYRDRGVNQPQHF

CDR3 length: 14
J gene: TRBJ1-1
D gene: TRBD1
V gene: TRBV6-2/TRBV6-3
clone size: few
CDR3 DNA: TGTGCCAGCAGTTCCGACAGGGGTCGGACTGAAGCTTTCTTT
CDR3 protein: CASSSDRGRTEAFF

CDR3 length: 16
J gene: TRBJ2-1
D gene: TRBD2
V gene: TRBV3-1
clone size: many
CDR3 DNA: TGTGCCAGCAGCCAAGCCGGGAGGGGTCTTTTCAATGAGCAGTTCTTC
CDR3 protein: CASSQAGRGLFNEQFF

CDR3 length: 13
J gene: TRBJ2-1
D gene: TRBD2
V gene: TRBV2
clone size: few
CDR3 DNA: TGTGCCAGCAAAGGACTAGGGCGGAATGAGCAGTTCTTC
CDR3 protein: CASKGLGRNEQFF

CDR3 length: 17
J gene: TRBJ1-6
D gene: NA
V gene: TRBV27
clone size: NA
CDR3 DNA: TGTGCCAGCAGTCCGACTCGAGGACGGATGTATAATTCACCCCTCCACTTT
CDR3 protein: CASSPTRGRMYNSPLHF

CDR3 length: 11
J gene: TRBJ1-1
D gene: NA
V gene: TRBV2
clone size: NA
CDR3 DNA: TGTGCCAGCGGAGGGGACACTGAAGCTTTCTTT
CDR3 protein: CASGGDTEAFF

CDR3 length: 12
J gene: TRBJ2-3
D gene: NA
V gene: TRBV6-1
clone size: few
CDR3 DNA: TGTGCCAGCAGTGCGGACCGCACTACGCAGTATTTT
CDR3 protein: CASSADRTTQYF

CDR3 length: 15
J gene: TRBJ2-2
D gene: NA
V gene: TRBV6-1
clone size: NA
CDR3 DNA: TGTGCCAGCAGGAGAAGACAGGGGAGGGTCGGGGAGCTGTTTTTT
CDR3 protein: CASRRRQGRVGELFF

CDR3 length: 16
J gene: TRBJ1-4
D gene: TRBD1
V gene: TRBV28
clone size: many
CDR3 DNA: TGTGCCAGCAGCCTACAGGGGGCAGGTGGTAATGAAAAACTGTTTTTT
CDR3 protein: CASSLQGAGGNEKLFF

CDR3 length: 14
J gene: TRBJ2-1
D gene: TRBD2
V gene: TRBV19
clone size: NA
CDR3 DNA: TGTGCCAGTAGTTTGGGACTAGCCTACAATGAGCAGTTCTTC
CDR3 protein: CASSLGLAYNEQFF

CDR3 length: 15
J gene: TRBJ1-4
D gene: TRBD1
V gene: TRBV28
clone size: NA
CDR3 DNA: TGTGCCAGCAGATTGAACAGGGGGCCCGGGGAAAAACTGTTTTTT
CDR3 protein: CASRLNRGPGEKLFF

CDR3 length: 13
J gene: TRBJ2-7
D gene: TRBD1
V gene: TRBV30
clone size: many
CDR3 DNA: TGTGCCTGGAGAGGGGGCAGCTCCTACGAGCAGTACTTC
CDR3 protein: CAWRGGSSYEQYF

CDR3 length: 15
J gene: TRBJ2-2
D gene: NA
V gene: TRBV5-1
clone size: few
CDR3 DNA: TGCGCCAGCAGTATTGAGTCTCCACGGACCGGGGAGCTGTTTTTT
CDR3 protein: CASSIESPRTGELFF

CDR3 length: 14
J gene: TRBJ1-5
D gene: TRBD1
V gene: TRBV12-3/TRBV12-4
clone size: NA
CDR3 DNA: TGTGCCAGCAGCAGGAACAGGGGCAATCAGACCCAGCATTTT
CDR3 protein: CASSRNRGNQTQHF

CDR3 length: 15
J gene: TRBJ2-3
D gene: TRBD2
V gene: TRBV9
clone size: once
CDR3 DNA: TGTGCCAGCAGCGCATCCGGGACTAGTGGGGATACGCAGTATTTT
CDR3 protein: CASSASGTSGDTQYF

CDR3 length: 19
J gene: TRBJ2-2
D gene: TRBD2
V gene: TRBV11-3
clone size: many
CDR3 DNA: TGTGCCAGCAGCTTAGACCATAGGACTAGCGGGAAGCTCACCGGGGAGCTGTTTTTT
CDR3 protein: CASSLDHRTSGKLTGELFF

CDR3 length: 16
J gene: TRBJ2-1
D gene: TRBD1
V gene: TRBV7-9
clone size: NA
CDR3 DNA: TGTGCCAGCAGCTTAGCGGGACAGGCTCCCTACAATGAGCAGTTCTTC
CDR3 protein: CASSLAGQAPYNEQFF

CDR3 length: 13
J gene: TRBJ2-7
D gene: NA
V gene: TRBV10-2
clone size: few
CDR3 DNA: TGCGCCAGCAGTGAGTTTGGACGGAGCGAGCAGTACTTC
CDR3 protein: CASSEFGRSEQYF

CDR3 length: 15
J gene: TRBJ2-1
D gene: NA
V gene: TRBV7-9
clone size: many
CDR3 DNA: TGTGCCAGCAGCTTAGTTTCCGGCCCTCACAATGAGCAGTTCTTC
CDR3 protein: CASSLVSGPHNEQFF

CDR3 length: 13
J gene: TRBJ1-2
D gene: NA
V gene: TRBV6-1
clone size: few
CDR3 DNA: TGTGCCAGCAGTCCTGACGGGGTCTATGGCTACACCTTC
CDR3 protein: CASSPDGVYGYTF

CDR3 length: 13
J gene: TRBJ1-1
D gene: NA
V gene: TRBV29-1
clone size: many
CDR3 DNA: TGCAGCGTTTACAGGCCGACGGACACTGAAGCTTTCTTT
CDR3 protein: CSVYRPTDTEAFF

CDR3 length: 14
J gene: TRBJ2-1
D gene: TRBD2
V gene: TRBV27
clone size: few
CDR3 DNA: TGTGCCAGCAGTTTAGCGGGAGTTTTCAATGAGCAGTTCTTC
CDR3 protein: CASSLAGVFNEQFF

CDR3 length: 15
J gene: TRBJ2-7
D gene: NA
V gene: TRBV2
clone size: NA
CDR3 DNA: TGTGCCGGCAGTGGGTTTCTAGCGTCCTCCTACGAGCAGTACTTC
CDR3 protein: CAGSGFLASSYEQYF

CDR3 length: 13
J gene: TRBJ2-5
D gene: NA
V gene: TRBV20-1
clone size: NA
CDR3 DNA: TGCAGTGCCGGAACTCGGGTTGCCGAGACCCAGTACTTC
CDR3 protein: CSAGTRVAETQYF

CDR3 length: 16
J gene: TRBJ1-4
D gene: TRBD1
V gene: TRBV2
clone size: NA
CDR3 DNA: TGTGCCAGCAGGGGGGACAGGTCGGCAACTAATGAAAAACTGTTTTTT
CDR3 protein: CASRGDRSATNEKLFF

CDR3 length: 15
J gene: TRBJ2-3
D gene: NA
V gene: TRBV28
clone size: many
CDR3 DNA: TGTGCCAGCAGTAACGGCAGACGCAGAACAGATACGCAGTATTTT
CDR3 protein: CASSNGRRRTDTQYF

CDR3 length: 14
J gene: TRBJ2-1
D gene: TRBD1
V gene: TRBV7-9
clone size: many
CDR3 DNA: TGTGCCAGCAGCTGGGGACAGACTTACAATGAGCAGTTCTTC
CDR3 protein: CASSWGQTYNEQFF

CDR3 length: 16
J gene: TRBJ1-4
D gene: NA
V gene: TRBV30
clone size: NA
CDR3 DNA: TGTGCCTGGGGATCCGGGAGACAGGCAACTAATGAAAAACCGTTTTTT
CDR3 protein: CAWGSGRQATNEKPFF

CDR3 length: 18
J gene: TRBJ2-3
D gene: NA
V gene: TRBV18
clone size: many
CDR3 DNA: TGTGCCAGCTCACCGGCATCCGGGACAACAACTAGCACAGATACGCAGTATTTT
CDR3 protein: CASSPASGTTTSTDTQYF

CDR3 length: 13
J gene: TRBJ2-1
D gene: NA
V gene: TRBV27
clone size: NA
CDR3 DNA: TGTGCCAGCAGTTTACCCCCGGGCTGGGAGCAGTTCTTC
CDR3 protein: CASSLPPGWEQFF

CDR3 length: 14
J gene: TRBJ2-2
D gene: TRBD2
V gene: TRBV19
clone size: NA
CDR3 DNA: TGTGGTAGCGGGAGCGGCGCTGGCACCGGGGAGCTGTTTTTT
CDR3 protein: CGSGSGAGTGELFF

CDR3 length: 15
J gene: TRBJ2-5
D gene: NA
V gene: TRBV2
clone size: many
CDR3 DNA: TGTGCCAGCAGTGACGGCGGGACAGCTCAAGAGACCCAGTACTTC
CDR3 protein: CASSDGGTAQETQYF

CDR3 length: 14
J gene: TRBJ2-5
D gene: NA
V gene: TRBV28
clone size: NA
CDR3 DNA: TGTGCCAGCAGTGCAGGGGGGAATTGGGAGACCCAGTACTTC
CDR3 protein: CASSAGGNWETQYF

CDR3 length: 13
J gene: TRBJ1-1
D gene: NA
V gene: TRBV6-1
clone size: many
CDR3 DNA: TGTGCCAGCAGTGTAGAGGGAGACACTGAAGCTTTCTTT
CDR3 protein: CASSVEGDTEAFF

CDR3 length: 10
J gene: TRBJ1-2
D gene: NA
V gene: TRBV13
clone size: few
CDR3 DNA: TGTGCCAGCAGGTCCTATGGCTACACCTTC
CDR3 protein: CASRSYGYTF

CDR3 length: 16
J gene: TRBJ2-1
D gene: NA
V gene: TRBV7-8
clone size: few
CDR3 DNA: TGTGCCAGCAGCCACCTGAGGCGGAGCTCCTACAATGAGCAGTTCTTC
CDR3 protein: CASSHLRRSSYNEQFF

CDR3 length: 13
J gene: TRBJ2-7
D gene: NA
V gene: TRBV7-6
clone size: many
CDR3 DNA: TGTGCCAGCAGCTTAGACCCGACCGGCGAGCAGTACTTC
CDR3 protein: CASSLDPTGEQYF

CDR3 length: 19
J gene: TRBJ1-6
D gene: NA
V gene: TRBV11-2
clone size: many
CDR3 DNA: TGTGCCAGCAGCCAGCAGCCTTTATCCCAGAGCTCCTATAATTCACCCCTCCACTTT
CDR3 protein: CASSQQPLSQSSYNSPLHF

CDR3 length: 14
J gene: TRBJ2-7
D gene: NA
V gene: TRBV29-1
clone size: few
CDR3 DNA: TGCAGCGTTGAGCTCGCATTGCGTGGGCGGGAGCAGTACTTC
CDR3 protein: CSVELALRGREQYF

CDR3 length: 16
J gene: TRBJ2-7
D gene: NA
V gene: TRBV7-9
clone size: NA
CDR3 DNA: TGTGCCAGCAGCTTAGCGCTACGGGAGACCTCCTACGAGCAGTACTTC
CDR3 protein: CASSLALRETSYEQYF

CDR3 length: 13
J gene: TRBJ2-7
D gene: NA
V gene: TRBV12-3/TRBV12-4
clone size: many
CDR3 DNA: TGTGCCAGCAGTTTCGCCCTACGCTACGAGCAGTACTTC
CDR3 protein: CASSFALRYEQYF

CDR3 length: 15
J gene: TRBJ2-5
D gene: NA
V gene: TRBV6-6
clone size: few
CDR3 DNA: TGTGCCAGCAGTTACTCAGACAGGGAGGGTTGGACCCAGTACTTC
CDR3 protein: CASSYSDREGWTQYF

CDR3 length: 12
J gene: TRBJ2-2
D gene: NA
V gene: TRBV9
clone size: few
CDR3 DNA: TGTGCCAGCAGCCTCAGGGACGGGGAGCTGTTTTTT
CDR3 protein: CASSLRDGELFF

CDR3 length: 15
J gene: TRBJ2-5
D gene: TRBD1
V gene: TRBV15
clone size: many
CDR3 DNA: TGTGCCACCAGCCGAAATGGGGACAGCCAAGAGACCCAGTACTTC
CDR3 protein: CATSRNGDSQETQYF

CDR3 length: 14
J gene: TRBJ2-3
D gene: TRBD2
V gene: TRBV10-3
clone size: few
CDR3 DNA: TGTGCCATCAGTTCTAGCGGGAGCTCAGATACGCAGTATTTT
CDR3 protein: CAISSSGSSDTQYF

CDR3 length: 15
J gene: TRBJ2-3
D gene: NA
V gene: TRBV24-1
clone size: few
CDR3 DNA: TGTGCCACCAGTGATTGGGGCATCGGCACAGATACGCAGTATTTT
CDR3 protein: CATSDWGIGTDTQYF

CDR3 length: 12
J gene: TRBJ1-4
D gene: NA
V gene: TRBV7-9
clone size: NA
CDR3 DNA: TGTGCCAGCAGCCCGTTAAACGAAAAACTGTTTTTT
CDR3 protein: CASSPLNEKLFF

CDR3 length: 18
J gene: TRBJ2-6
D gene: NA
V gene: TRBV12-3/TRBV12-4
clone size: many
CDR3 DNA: TGTGCCAGCAGTTTTCGTAGGGGACCTTCCTCTGGGGCCAACGTCCTGACTTTC
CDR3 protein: CASSFRRGPSSGANVLTF

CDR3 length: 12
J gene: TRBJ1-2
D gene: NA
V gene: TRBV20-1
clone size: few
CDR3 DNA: TGCAGTGCTCAAGGGGGAGGCTATGGCTACACCTTC
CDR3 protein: CSAQGGGYGYTF

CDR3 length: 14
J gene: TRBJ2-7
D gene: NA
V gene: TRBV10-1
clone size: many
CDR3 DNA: TGCGCCAGCAGTGAGGGACTCGCCGGCTACGAGCAGTACTTC
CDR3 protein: CASSEGLAGYEQYF